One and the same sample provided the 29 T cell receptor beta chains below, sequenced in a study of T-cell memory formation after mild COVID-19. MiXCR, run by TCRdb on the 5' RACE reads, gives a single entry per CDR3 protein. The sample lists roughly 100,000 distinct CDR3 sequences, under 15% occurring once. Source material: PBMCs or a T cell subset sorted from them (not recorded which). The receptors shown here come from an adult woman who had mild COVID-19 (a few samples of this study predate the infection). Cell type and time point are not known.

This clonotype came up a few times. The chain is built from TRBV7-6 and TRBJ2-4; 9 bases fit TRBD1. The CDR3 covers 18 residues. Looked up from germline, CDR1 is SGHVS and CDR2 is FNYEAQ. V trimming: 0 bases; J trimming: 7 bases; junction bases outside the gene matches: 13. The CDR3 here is CASSLAPDPGTGTNIQYF. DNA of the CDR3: TGTGCCAGCAGCTTAGCCCCGGATCCCGGGACAGGGACGAACATTCAGTACTTC.

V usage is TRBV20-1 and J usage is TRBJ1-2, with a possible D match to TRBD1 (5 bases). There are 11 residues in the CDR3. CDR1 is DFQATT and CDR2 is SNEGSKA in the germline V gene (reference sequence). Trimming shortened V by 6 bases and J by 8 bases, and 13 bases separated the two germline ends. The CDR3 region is CSAVPEGGYTF. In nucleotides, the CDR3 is TGCAGTGCCGTACCTGAGGGGGGCTACACCTTC.

The CDR3 DNA is TGCGCCAGCAGCCTCGAAGCGGGGGGCCCAGATACGCAGTATTTT. This gives the protein CASSLEAGGPDTQYF. V usage is TRBV5-1 and J usage is TRBJ2-3; the match to TRBD2 covers 9 bases. V trimming: 4 bases; J trimming: 4 bases; junction bases outside the gene matches: 7. The CDR3 totals 15 residues. Germline V lookup: CDR1 SGHRS, CDR2 YFSETQ.

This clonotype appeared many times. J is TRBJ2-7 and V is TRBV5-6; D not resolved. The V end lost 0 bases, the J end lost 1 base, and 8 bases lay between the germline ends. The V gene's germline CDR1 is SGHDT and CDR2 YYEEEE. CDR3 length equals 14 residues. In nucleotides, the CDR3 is TGTGCCAGCAGCTTGGTAAGAGCTTCCTACGAGCAGTACTTC. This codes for CASSLVRASYEQYF. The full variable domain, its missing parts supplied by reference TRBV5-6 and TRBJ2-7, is DAGVTQSPTHLIKTRGQQVTLRCSPKSGHDTVSWYQQALGQGPQFIFQYYEEEERQRGNFPDRFSGHQFPNYSSELNVNALLLGDSALYLCASSLVRASYEQYFGPGTRLTVT.

DNA of the CDR3: TGTGCCAGCAGCTTAGTAGACCCCACAGTCGGGGATACGCAGTATTTT. Amino acid sequence: CASSLVDPTVGDTQYF. The chain couples TRBV7-2 to TRBJ2-3; the D is unclear. Germline CDR1 reads SGHTA; CDR2 reads FQGNSA. The CDR3 spans 16 residues. Trimming removed 1 base at V and 6 bases at J, with 17 bases between.

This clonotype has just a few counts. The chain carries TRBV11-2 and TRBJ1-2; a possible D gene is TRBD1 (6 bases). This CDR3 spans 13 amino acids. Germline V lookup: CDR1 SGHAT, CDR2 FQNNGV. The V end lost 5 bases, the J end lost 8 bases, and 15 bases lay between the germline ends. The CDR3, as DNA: TGTGCCAGCAGCGCGACGGGGGGCCGGGGCTACACCTTC. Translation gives CASSATGGRGYTF. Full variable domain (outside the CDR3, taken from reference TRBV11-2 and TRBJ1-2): EAGVAQSPRYKIIEKRQSVAFWCNPISGHATLYWYQQILGQGPKLLIQFQNNGVVDDSQLPKDRFSAERLKGVDSTLKIQPAKLEDSAVYLCASSATGGRGYTFGSGTRLTVV.

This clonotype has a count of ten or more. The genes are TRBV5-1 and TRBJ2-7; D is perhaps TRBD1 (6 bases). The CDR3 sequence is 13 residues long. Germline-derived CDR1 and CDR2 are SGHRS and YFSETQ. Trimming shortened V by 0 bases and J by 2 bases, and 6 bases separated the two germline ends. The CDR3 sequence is CASSLDRAYEQYF. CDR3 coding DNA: TGCGCCAGCAGCTTGGACAGGGCCTACGAGCAGTACTTC. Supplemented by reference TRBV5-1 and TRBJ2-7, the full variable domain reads KAGVTQTPRYLIKTRGQQVTLSCSPISGHRSVSWYQQTPGQGLQFLFEYFSETQRNKGNFPGRFSGRQFSNSRSEMNVSTLELGDSALYLCASSLDRAYEQYFGPGTRLTVT.

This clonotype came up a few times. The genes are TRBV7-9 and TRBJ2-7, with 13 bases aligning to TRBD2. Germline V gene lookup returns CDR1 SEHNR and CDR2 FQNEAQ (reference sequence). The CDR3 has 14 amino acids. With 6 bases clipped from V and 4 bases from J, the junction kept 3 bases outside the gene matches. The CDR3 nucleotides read TGTGCCAGCAGGAAGACTAGCGGGGGGTACGAGCAGTACTTC. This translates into CASRKTSGGYEQYF.

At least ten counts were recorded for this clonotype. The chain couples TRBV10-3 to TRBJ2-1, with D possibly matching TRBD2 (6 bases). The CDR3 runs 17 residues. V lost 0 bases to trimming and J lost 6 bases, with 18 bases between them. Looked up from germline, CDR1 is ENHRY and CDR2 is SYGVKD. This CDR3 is CAISESPGVWGINEQFF. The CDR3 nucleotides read TGTGCCATCAGTGAGTCCCCGGGGGTGTGGGGTATCAATGAGCAGTTCTTC.

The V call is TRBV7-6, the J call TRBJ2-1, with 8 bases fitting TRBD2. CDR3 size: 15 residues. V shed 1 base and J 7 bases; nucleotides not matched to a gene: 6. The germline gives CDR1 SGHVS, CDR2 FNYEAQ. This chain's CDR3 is CASSLVGGAWNEQFF. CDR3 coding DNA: TGTGCCAGCAGCTTAGTCGGGGGGGCATGGAATGAGCAGTTCTTC. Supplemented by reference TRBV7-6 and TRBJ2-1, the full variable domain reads GAGVSQSPRYKVTKRGQDVALRCDPISGHVSLYWYRQALGQGPEFLTYFNYEAQQDKSGLPNDRFSAERPEGSISTLTIQRTEQRDSAMYRCASSLVGGAWNEQFFGPGTRLTVL.

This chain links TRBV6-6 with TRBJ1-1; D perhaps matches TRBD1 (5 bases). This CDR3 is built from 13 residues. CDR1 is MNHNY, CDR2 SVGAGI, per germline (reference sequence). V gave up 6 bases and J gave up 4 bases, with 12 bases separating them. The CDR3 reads CASSLGATTEAFF. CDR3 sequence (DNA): TGTGCCAGCAGCCTAGGGGCGACCACTGAAGCTTTCTTT.

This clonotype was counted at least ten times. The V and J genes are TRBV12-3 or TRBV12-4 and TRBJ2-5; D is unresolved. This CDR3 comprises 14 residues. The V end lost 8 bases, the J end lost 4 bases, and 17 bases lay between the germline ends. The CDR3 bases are TGTGCCAGCGCAGAATCTCCGGCGGCAGAGACCCAGTACTTC. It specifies CASAESPAAETQYF.

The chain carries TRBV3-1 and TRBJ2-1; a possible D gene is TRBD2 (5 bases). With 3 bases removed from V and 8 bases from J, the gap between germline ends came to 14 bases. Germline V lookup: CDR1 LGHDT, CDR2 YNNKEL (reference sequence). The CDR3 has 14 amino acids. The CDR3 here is CASSQETTWDEQFF. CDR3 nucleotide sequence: TGTGCCAGCAGCCAGGAGACTACTTGGGATGAGCAGTTCTTC.

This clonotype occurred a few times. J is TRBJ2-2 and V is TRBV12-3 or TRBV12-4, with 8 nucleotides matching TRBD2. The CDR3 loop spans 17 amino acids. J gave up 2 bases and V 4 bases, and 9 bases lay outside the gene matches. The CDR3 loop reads CASSSLTSVGNTGELFF. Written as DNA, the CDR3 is TGTGCCAGCAGTTCCCTGACTAGCGTGGGAAACACCGGGGAGCTGTTTTTT.

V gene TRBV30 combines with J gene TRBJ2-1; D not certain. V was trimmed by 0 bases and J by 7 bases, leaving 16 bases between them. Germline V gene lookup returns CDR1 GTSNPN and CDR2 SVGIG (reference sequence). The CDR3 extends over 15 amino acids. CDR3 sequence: CAWSVAHGSLNEQFF. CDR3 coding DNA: TGTGCCTGGAGTGTTGCGCACGGCTCCCTTAATGAGCAGTTCTTC.

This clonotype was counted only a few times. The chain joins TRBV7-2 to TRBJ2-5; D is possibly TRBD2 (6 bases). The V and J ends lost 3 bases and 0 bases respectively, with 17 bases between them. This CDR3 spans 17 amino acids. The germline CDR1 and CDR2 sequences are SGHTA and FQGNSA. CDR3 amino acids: CASSFYGGGAYQETQYF. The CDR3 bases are TGTGCCAGCAGCTTTTATGGTGGAGGGGCTTACCAAGAGACCCAGTACTTC.

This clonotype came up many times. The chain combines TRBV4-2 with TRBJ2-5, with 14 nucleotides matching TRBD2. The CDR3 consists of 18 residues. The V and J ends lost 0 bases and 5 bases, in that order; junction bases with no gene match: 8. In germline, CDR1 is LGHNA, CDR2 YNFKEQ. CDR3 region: CASSQDRGLAGGGETQYF. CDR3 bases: TGTGCCAGCAGCCAAGATCGAGGACTAGCGGGAGGCGGTGAGACCCAGTACTTC.

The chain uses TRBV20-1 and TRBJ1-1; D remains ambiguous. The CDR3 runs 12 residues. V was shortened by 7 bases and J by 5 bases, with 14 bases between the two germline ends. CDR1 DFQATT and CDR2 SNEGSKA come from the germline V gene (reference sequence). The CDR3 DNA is TGCAGTGTCCGGCGAGCTGGAACTGAAGCTTTCTTT. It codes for CSVRRAGTEAFF.

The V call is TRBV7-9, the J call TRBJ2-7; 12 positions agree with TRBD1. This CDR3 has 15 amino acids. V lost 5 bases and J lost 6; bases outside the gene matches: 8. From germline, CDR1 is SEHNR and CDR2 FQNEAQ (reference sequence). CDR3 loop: CASSAGQGARPEQYF. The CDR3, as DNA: TGTGCCAGCAGCGCGGGACAGGGGGCGAGGCCCGAGCAGTACTTC.

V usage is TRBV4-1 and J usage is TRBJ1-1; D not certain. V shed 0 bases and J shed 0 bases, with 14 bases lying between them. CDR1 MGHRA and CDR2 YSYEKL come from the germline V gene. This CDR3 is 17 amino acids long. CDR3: CASSQDLQLRMNTEAFF. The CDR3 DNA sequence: TGCGCCAGCAGCCAAGATCTGCAGCTGCGCATGAACACTGAAGCTTTCTTT.

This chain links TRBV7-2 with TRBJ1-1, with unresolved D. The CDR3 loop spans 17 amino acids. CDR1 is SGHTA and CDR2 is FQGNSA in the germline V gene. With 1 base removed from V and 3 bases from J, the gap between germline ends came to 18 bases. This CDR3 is CASSLGWRAREDTEAFF. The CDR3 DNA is TGTGCCAGCAGCTTAGGATGGAGGGCCCGCGAGGACACTGAAGCTTTCTTT.

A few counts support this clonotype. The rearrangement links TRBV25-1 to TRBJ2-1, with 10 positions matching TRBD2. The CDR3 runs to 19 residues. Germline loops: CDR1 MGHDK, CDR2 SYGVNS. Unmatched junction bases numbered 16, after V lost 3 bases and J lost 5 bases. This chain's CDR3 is CASSDTSGKGGPSNNEQFF. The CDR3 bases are TGTGCCAGCAGTGACACTAGCGGGAAAGGGGGTCCTTCGAACAATGAGCAGTTCTTC.

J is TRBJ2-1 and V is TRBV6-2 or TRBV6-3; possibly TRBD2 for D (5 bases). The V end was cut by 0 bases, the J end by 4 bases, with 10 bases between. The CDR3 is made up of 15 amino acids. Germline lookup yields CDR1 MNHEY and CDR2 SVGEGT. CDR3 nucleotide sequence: TGTGCCAGCAGTTACTCGCTAGCAGATTACAATGAGCAGTTCTTC. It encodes CASSYSLADYNEQFF.

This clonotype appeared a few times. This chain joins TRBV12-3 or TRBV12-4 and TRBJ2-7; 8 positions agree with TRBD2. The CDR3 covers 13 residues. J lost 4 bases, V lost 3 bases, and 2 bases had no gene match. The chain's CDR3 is CASSFGGAYEQYF. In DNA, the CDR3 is TGTGCCAGCAGTTTCGGGGGGGCGTACGAGCAGTACTTC.

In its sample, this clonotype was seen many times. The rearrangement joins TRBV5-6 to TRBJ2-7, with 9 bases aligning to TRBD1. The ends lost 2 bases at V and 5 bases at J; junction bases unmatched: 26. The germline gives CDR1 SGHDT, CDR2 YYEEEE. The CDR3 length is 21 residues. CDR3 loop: CASSFLPASWDRVFRSHEQYF. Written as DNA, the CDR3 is TGTGCCAGCAGCTTTTTGCCAGCATCGTGGGACAGGGTATTTCGGAGCCACGAGCAGTACTTC.

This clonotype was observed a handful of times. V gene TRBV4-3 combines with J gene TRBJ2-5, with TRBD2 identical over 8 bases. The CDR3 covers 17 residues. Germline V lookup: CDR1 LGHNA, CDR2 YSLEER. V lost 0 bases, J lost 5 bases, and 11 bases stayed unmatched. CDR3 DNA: TGCGCCAGCAGCCAAGATCTTCCGAGCGGGAGAAGGGAGACCCAGTACTTC. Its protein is CASSQDLPSGRRETQYF.

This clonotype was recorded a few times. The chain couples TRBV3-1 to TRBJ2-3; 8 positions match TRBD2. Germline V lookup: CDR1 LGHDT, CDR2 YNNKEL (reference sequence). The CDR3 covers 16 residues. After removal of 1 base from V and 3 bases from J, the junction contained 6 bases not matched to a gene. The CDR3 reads CASSQVGGESTDTQYF. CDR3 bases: TGTGCCAGCAGCCAAGTCGGGGGGGAATCGACAGATACGCAGTATTTT.

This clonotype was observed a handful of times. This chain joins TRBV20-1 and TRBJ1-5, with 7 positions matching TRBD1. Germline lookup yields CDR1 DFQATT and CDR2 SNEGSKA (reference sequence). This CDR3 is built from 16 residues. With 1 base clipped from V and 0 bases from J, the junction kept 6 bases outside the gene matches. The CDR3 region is CSARVRGTDSNQPQHF. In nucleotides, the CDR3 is TGCAGTGCTAGAGTTAGAGGGACAGATAGCAATCAGCCCCAGCATTTT.

The CDR3 loop reads CASTSHPSRDRANGYTF. The CDR3 DNA sequence: TGTGCCAGCACCAGTCACCCCTCCCGGGACAGGGCTAACGGCTACACCTTC. This chain joins TRBV6-2 or TRBV6-3 and TRBJ1-2, with 9 nucleotides matching TRBD1. CDR1 and CDR2 from the germline V gene are MNHEY and SVGEGT. Losses at the gene ends were 7 bases for V and 8 bases for J; bases not matched to a gene: 20. CDR3 length: 17 residues.